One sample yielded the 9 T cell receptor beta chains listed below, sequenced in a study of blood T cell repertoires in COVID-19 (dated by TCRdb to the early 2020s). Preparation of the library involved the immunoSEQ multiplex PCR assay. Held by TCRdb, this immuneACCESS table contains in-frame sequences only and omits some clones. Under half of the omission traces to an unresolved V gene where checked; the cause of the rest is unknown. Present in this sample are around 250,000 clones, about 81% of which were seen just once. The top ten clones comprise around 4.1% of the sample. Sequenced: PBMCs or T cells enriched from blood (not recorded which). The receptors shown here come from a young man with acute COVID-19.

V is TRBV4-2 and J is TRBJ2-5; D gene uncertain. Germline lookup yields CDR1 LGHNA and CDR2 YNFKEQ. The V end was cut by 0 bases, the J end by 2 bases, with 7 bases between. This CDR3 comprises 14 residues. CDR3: CASSQEGPQETQYF. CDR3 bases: TGTGCCAGCAGCCAAGAGGGCCCTCAAGAGACCCAGTACTTC.

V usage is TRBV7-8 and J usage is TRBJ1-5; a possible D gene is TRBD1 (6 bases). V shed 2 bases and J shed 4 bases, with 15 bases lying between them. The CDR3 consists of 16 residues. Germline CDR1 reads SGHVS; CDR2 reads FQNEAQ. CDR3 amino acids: CASSLLSGQANQPQHF. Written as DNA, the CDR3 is TGTGCCAGCAGCTTACTCTCGGGACAAGCAAATCAGCCCCAGCATTTT.

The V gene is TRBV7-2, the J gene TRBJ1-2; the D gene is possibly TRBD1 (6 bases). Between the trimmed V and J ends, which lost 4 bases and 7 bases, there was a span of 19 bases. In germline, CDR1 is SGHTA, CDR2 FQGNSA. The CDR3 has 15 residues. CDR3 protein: CASSSIGGAGSGYTF. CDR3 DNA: TGTGCCAGCAGCTCCATAGGGGGGGCCGGATCTGGCTACACCTTC.

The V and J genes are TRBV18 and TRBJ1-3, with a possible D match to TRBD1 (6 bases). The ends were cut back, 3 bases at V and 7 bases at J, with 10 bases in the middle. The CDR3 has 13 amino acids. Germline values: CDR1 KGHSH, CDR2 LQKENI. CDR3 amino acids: CASSPQGQNTIYF. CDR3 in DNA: TGTGCCAGCTCACCCCAGGGGCAGAACACCATATATTTT.

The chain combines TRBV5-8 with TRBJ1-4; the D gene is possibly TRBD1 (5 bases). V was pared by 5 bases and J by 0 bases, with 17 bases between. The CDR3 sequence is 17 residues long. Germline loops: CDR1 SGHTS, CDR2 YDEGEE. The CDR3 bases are TGTGCCAGCAGTGAATGGGGGGATGGGGCAACTAATGAAAAACTGTTTTTT. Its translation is CASSEWGDGATNEKLFF.

The CDR3 sequence is CSASGGGRSYNSPLHF. CDR3 bases: TGCAGTGCTAGTGGCGGGGGTAGGTCCTATAATTCACCCCTCCACTTT. The chain is built from TRBV20-1 and TRBJ1-6, with D possibly TRBD1 on 5 matching bases. Germline CDR1 and CDR2: DFQATT and SNEGSKA (reference sequence). The CDR3 has 16 residues. The V end lost 3 bases, the J end lost 1 base, and 13 bases lay between the germline ends.

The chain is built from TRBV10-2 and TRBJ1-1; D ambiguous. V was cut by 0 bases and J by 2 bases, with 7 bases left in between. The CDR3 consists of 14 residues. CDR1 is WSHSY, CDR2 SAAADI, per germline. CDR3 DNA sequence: TGCGCCAGCAGTGAGTCACGGGGAAACACTGAAGCTTTCTTT. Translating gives CASSESRGNTEAFF.

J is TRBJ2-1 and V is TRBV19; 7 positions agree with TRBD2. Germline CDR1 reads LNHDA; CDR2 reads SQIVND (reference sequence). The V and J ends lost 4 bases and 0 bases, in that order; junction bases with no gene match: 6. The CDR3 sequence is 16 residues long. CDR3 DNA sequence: TGTGCCAGTAGTACAGACGGGGGGAACTCCTACAATGAGCAGTTCTTC. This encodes CASSTDGGNSYNEQFF.

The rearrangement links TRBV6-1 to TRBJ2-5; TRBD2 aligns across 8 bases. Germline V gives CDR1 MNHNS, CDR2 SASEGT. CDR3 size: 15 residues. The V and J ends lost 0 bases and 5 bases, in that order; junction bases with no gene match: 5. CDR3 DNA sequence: TGTGCCAGCAGTGAAGCCGGCGGGGGGAAGGAGACCCAGTACTTC. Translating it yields CASSEAGGGKETQYF.